This section outlines one T cell receptor beta chain sequence together with its context. Antigen unknown. These data belong to a study of cytomegalovirus exposure and HLA in healthy donors. General observations from the study: The majority of TCR sequences were rare, yet some public TCRs appeared in many donors. According to a subsequent analysis, TCR clusters identified in the first cohort showed a tendency to co-occur across the 110 or so validation repertoires. Cytomegalovirus-associated status was assigned to around 160 TCR beta chains.

The germline CDR1 and CDR2 sequences are SGDLS and YYNGEE. After removal of 0 bases from V and 4 bases from J, the junction contained 2 bases not matched to a gene. The CDR3 loop spans 15 amino acids. The repertoire was sequenced with immunoSEQ multiplex PCR; TCRdb's copy has only in-frame clones and lacks some. The profile shows some 86,000 clones, approximately 93% of them singletons. The chain has TRBV9 and TRBJ2-1; TRBD2 agrees at 9 bases. This TCR was recovered from a woman younger than 45 in good health and CMV-seronegative. Material: PBMCs. The CDR3 protein is CASSVGAGGYNEQFF. CDR3 DNA: TGTGCCAGCAGCGTAGGGGCGGGAGGGTACAATGAGCAGTTCTTC.